These T cell receptor beta chains were read from a single sample in a study of T cell responses to AZD1222 COVID-19 vaccine. Assay: immunoSEQ multiplex PCR; the TCRdb copy retains only in-frame clones and omits some. The profile shows about 50,000 clones, 70% to 90% of them singletons. This specimen consisted of peripheral blood, obtained on day 0 of AZD1222 vaccination. Every receptor here comes from an adult in good health. The CDR3 runs from the conserved cysteine through the conserved F or W. A D gene is named only where the DNA matches it firmly. Rows give clone size only sometimes, using once, few, many, or a class for an expanded clone.

TRBD1	once	TRBV12-5	TRBJ2-3	CASGLGDRVVPDTQYF	TGTGCTAGTGGTTTGGGGGACAGGGTGGTTCCAGATACGCAGTATTTT
TRBD2	few	TRBV9	TRBJ2-5	CASSGLGLAGGETQYF	TGTGCCAGCAGCGGGCTGGGACTAGCGGGGGGAGAGACCCAGTACTTC
.	once	TRBV6-2/TRBV6-3	TRBJ1-1	CASSGGSGISEAFF	TGTGCCAGCAGTGGCGGCTCGGGGATCTCTGAAGCTTTCTTT
.	.	TRBV5-4	TRBJ2-4	CASSLGGGGQGVVKNIQYF	TGTGCCAGCAGCCTGGGAGGGGGAGGCCAGGGGGTAGTCAAAAACATTCAGTACTTC
.	.	TRBV15	TRBJ1-2	CATSRDPYYGYTF	TGTGCCACCAGCAGAGACCCTTACTATGGCTACACCTTC
.	.	TRBV6-5	TRBJ2-7	CASSYDGGGHSYEQYF	TGTGCCAGCAGTTACGATGGGGGGGGACACTCCTACGAGCAGTACTTC
.	.	TRBV9	TRBJ2-2	CASSEGRAGRSNTGELFF	TGTGCCAGCAGCGAGGGAAGGGCGGGACGGTCGAACACCGGGGAGCTGTTTTTT
.	.	TRBV29-1	TRBJ2-3	CSAIGGTRTDTQYF	TGCAGCGCAATAGGGGGGACCAGGACAGATACGCAGTATTTT
.	.	TRBV6-5	TRBJ1-2	CASLGRGQPNYGYTF	TGTGCCAGTCTAGGTAGGGGACAACCCAACTATGGCTACACCTTC
.	.	TRBV7-8	TRBJ1-6	CASSHGQISSYNSPLHF	TGTGCCAGCAGCCACGGACAGATTAGCTCCTATAATTCACCCCTCCACTTT
.	.	TRBV10-3	TRBJ2-3	CAIRPAISTDTQYF	TGTGCCATCAGGCCCGCTATAAGCACAGATACGCAGTATTTT
.	.	TRBV11-2	TRBJ1-2	CASSGYRAKDYGYTF	TGTGCCAGCAGCGGGTACCGGGCCAAGGACTATGGCTACACCTTC
TRBD1	few	TRBV28	TRBJ1-5	CASSRTGLNQPQHF	TGTGCCAGCAGCAGGACAGGGTTGAATCAGCCCCAGCATTTT
.	few	TRBV10-3	TRBJ1-5	CAISSRNQPQHF	TGTGCCATCAGCTCCAGAAATCAGCCCCAGCATTTT
.	.	TRBV30	TRBJ1-4	CAWTLGGTTNEKLFF	TGTGCCTGGACTCTTGGGGGGACCACTAATGAAAAACTGTTTTTT
.	.	TRBV6-1	TRBJ1-2	CASSELGYGYTF	TGTGCCAGCAGTGAACTGGGTTATGGCTACACCTTC
.	medium-sized	TRBV7-6	TRBJ2-6	CASSFGVYATSSGANVLTF	TGTGCCAGCAGCTTTGGCGTCTATGCTACCTCCTCTGGGGCCAACGTCCTGACTTTC
.	.	TRBV5-5	TRBJ2-7	CASSLKGYSYEQYF	TGTGCCAGCAGCTTGAAGGGGTACTCCTACGAGCAGTACTTC
.	.	TRBV28	TRBJ1-6	CASSLRDRDSPLHF	TGTGCCAGCAGTTTAAGGGATAGGGATTCACCCCTCCACTTT
.	.	TRBV11-2	TRBJ2-1	CASSLDRGNEQFF	TGTGCCAGCAGCTTAGATCGAGGGAATGAGCAGTTCTTC
.	.	TRBV7-2	TRBJ2-7	CASSLARESYEQYF	TGTGCCAGCAGCTTAGCCAGGGAATCCTACGAGCAGTACTTC
.	.	TRBV7-9	TRBJ2-5	CASSLDRDEVETQYF	TGTGCCAGCAGCTTAGACCGGGACGAGGTTGAGACCCAGTACTTC
TRBD1	once	TRBV4-1	TRBJ2-5	CASSQEEGGELETQYF	TGCGCCAGCAGCCAAGAGGAAGGGGGCGAGTTGGAGACCCAGTACTTC
TRBD1	.	TRBV27	TRBJ2-7	CASSLFSTGGIYEQYF	TGTGCCAGCAGTTTATTCTCCACAGGGGGGATCTACGAGCAGTACTTC
.	.	TRBV27	TRBJ2-1	CASSLFSANEQFF	TGTGCCAGCAGTTTATTCTCGGCGAATGAGCAGTTCTTC
.	once	TRBV4-1	TRBJ2-4	CASSQPGTKNIQYF	TGCGCCAGCAGCCAACCCGGGACCAAAAACATTCAGTACTTC
TRBD2	.	TRBV4-2	TRBJ2-7	CASSPFGTSGAYEQYF	TGTGCCAGCAGCCCCTTTGGGACTAGCGGGGCCTACGAGCAGTACTTC
.	few	TRBV6-4	TRBJ2-3	CASSDGQGGTDTQYF	TGTGCCAGCAGTGACGGGCAGGGTGGCACAGATACGCAGTATTTT
.	.	TRBV9	TRBJ1-4	CASSAGHSATNEKLFF	TGTGCCAGCAGCGCGGGACACTCTGCAACTAATGAAAAACTGTTTTTT